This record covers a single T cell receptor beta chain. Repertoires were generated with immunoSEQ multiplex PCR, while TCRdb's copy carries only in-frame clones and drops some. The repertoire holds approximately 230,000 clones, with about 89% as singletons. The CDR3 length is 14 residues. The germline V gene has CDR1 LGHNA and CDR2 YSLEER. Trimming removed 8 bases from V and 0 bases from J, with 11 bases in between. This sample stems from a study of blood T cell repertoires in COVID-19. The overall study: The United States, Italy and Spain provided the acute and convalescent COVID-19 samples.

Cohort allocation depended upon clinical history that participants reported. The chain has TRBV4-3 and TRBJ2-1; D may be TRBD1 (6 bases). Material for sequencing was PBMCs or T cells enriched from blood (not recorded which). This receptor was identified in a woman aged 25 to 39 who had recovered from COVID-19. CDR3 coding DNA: TGCGCCAGCCGACAGGAGACCTCCTACAATGAGCAGTTCTTC. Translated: CASRQETSYNEQFF.